The next 9 T cell receptor beta chains were all read from a single sample in a study of beta chain features in type 1 diabetes. Study conclusions and caveats: Shorter TCRB CDR3s, moderately but significantly so, marked every one of the four CD4+ subsets in Type 1 diabetes patients.

These receptors have no identified antigens. Every bit of the isolated RNA underwent reverse transcription, so sequencing read expressed TCRB transcripts. Generated by immunoSEQ multiplex PCR, the TCRdb table keeps only in-frame clones and is missing some. The data show 600,000 to 700,000 clones, over 10% seen once. The sample comprised naive CD4+ T cells from blood. These receptors were obtained from a man aged 25-45 years with type 1 diabetes.

This clone was seen a few times. This chain uses TRBV7-9 with TRBJ1-6; D is uncertain. V lost 4 bases, J lost 2 bases, and 12 bases lay in between. Germline V gives CDR1 SEHNR, CDR2 FQNEAQ (reference sequence). The CDR3 spans 16 residues. CDR3 residues: CASSSGLSAYNSPLHF. CDR3 nucleotides: TGTGCCAGCAGCTCCGGACTTTCGGCCTATAATTCACCCCTCCACTTT.

This chain uses TRBV7-9 with TRBJ1-1; the D gene is possibly TRBD1 (5 bases). The CDR3 is 14 residues long. V was pared by 5 bases and J by 5 bases, with 15 bases between. Per germline, CDR1 SEHNR and CDR2 FQNEAQ (reference sequence). CDR3 loop: CASSQGVGGTEAFF. In DNA form, the CDR3 reads TGTGCCAGCAGCCAAGGGGTTGGGGGGACTGAAGCTTTCTTT.

The chain has TRBV2 and TRBJ2-4, with unresolved D. The CDR3 consists of 14 residues. Trimming stripped 3 bases from V and 7 bases from J, with 13 bases between. Germline CDR1 and CDR2: SNHLY and FYNNEI. CDR3 DNA sequence: TGTGCCAGCAGTGAGAATGGAGCTCAGAACATTCAGTACTTC. Translated, it gives CASSENGAQNIQYF.

To note about this clone: The sample has other DNA sequences that encode this CDR3 too. The chain uses TRBV7-2 and TRBJ1-1; the D gene is possibly TRBD1 (6 bases). Germline values: CDR1 SGHTA, CDR2 FQGNSA. V lost 1 base, J lost 2 bases, and 8 bases lay in between. The CDR3 runs to 14 residues. CDR3 sequence: CASSLGTVNTEAFF. The DNA for the CDR3 is TGTGCCAGCAGCTTAGGGACAGTTAACACTGAAGCTTTCTTT.

This clone was counted only a few times. CDR3 coding DNA: TGTGCCAGCAGGTTCGAAGACGGGGTGTCTTGGTTCTTC. Translation gives CASRFEDGVSWFF. The genes are TRBV28 and TRBJ2-1, with D perhaps TRBD2 (5 bases). The CDR3 totals 13 residues. Germline assignment: CDR1 MDHEN and CDR2 SYDVKM. V was cut by 6 bases and J by 15 bases, with 21 bases left in between.

This clone was seen only a few times. The rearrangement uses TRBV19 and TRBJ2-1, with D perhaps matching TRBD1 (7 bases). CDR1 and CDR2 from the germline V gene are LNHDA and SQIVND (reference sequence). V gave up 4 bases and J gave up 4 bases, with 14 bases separating them. The CDR3 runs 15 residues. CDR3 coding DNA: TGTGCCAGTAGTACCGGCGGGACAGAGTACAATGAGCAGTTCTTC. Protein product: CASSTGGTEYNEQFF.

V is TRBV11-2 and J is TRBJ2-1; possibly TRBD2 for D (6 bases). V lost 8 bases and J 6 bases, leaving 20 bases between the germline ends. The germline V gene encodes CDR1 SGHAT and CDR2 FQNNGV. This CDR3 has 15 amino acids. The CDR3 region is CASSRRGGAGNEQFF. The CDR3, as DNA: TGTGCCAGCTCCCGTAGGGGAGGTGCCGGCAATGAGCAGTTCTTC. Looking up the rest from reference TRBV11-2 and TRBJ2-1 gives the full variable domain: EAGVAQSPRYKIIEKRQSVAFWCNPISGHATLYWYQQILGQGPKLLIQFQNNGVVDDSQLPKDRFSAERLKGVDSTLKIQPAKLEDSAVYLCASSRRGGAGNEQFFGPGTRLTVL.

The chain uses TRBV7-7 and TRBJ2-7, with 7 bases aligning to TRBD1. CDR1 SSHAT and CDR2 FNYEAQ come from the germline V gene (reference sequence). This CDR3 has 13 amino acids. Losses at the gene ends were 5 bases for V and 3 bases for J; bases not matched to a gene: 4. This chain's CDR3 is CASSQRDSYEQYF. Written as DNA, the CDR3 is TGTGCCAGCAGCCAAAGGGACAGCTACGAGCAGTACTTC.

This rearrangement joins TRBV7-9 to TRBJ1-2; the D is unclear. Germline V gene sequence: CDR1 SEHNR, CDR2 FQNEAQ (reference sequence). V was cut by 5 bases and J by 6 bases, with 19 bases left in between. The CDR3 is made up of 15 amino acids. CDR3 region: CASSLLAEGGNGYTF. CDR3 nucleotide sequence: TGTGCCAGCAGCCTCCTTGCTGAGGGAGGAAATGGCTACACCTTC.